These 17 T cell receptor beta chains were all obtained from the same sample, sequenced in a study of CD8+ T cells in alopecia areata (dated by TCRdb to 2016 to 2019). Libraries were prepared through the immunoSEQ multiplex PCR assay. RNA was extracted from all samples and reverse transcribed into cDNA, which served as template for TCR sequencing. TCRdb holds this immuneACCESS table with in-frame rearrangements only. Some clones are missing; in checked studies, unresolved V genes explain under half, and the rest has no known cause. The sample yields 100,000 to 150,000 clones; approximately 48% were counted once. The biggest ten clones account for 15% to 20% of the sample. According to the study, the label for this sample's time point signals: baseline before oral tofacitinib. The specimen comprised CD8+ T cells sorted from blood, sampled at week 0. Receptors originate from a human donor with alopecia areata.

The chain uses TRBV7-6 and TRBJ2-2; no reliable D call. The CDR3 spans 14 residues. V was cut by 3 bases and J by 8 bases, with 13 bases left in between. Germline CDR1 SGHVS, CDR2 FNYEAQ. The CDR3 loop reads CASSLGPLLGELFF. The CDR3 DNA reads TGTGCCAGCAGCTTGGGCCCTTTGCTTGGGGAGCTGTTTTTT.

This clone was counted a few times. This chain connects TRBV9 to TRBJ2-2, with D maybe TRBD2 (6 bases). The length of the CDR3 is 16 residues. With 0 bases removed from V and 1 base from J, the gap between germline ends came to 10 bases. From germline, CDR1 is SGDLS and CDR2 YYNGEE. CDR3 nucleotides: TGTGCCAGCAGCGTAGTGTGGGGGGAGAACACCGGGGAGCTGTTTTTT. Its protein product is CASSVVWGENTGELFF.

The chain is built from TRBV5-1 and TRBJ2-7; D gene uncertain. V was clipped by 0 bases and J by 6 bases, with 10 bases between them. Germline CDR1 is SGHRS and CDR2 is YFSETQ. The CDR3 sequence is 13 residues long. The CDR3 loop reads CASSLEGRGEQYF. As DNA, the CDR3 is TGCGCCAGCAGCTTGGAGGGTCGAGGCGAGCAGTACTTC.

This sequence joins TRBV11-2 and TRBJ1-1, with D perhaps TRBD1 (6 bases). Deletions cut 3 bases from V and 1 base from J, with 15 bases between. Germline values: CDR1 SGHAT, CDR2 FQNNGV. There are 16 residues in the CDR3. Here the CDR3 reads CASSFFRGEGNTEAFF. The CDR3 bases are TGTGCCAGCAGCTTCTTCAGGGGCGAGGGGAACACTGAAGCTTTCTTT.

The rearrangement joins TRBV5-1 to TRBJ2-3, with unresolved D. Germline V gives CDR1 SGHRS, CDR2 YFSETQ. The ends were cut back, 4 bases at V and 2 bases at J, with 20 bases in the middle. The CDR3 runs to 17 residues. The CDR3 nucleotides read TGCGCCAGCAGCCCGGAACTGGGCCAAGAGCTCACAGATACGCAGTATTTT. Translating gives CASSPELGQELTDTQYF.

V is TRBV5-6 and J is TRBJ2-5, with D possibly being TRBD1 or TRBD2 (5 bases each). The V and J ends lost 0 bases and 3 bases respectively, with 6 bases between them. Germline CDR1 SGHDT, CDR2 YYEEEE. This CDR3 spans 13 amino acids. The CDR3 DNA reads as TGTGCCAGCAGCTTGGTGGGGGAAGAGACCCAGTACTTC. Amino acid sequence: CASSLVGEETQYF.

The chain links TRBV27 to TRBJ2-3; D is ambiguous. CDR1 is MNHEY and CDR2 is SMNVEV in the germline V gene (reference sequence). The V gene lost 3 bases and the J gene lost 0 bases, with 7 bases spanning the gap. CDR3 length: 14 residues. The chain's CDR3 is CASSFVSSTDTQYF. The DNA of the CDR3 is TGTGCCAGCAGTTTTGTCAGTAGCACAGATACGCAGTATTTT.

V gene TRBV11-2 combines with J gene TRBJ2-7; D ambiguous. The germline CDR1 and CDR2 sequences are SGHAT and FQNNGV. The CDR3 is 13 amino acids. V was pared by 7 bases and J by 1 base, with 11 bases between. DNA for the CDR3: TGTGCCAGCAAGAGATATTCGTCCTACGAGCAGTACTTC. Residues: CASKRYSSYEQYF.

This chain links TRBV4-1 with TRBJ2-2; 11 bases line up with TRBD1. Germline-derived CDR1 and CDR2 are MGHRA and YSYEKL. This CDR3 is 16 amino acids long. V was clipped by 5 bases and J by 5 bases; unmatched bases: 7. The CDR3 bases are TGCGCCAGCAGCAGGGACGGACAGGGGGCAACCGGGGAGCTGTTTTTT. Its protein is CASSRDGQGATGELFF.

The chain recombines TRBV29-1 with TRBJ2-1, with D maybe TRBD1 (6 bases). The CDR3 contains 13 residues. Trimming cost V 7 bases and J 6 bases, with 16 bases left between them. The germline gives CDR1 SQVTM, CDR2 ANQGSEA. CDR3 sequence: CSELVTGINEQFF. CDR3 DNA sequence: TGCAGCGAACTCGTTACAGGGATCAATGAGCAGTTCTTC.

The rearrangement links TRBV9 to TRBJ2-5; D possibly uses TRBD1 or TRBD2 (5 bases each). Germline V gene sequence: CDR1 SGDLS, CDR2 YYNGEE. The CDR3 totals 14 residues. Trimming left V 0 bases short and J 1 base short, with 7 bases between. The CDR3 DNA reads TGTGCCAGCAGCGTAGAAGGGACCCAAGAGACCCAGTACTTC. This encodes CASSVEGTQETQYF.

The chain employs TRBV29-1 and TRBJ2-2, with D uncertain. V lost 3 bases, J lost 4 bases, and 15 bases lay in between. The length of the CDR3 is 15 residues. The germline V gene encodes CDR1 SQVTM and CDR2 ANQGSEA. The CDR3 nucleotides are TGCAGCGTTGAGGATACGTGGCTGGGCACCGGGGAGCTGTTTTTT. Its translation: CSVEDTWLGTGELFF.

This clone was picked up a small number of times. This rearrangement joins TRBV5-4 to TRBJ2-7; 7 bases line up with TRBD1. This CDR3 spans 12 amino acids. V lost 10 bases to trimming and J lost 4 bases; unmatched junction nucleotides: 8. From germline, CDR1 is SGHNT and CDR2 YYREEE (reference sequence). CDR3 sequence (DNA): TGTGCCGGGTCCTCGGACAGGTACGAGCAGTACTTC. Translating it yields CAGSSDRYEQYF.

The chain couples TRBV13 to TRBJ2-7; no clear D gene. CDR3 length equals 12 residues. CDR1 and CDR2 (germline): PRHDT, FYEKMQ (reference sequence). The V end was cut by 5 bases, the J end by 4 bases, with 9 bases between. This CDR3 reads CASSEEHYEQYF. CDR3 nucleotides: TGTGCCAGCAGCGAGGAGCATTACGAGCAGTACTTC.

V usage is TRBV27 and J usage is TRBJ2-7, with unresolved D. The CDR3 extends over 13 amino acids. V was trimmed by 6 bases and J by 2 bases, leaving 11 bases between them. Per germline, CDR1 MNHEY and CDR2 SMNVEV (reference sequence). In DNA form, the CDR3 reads TGTGCCAGCAGCCCACGAGGACCCTACGAGCAGTACTTC. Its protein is CASSPRGPYEQYF.

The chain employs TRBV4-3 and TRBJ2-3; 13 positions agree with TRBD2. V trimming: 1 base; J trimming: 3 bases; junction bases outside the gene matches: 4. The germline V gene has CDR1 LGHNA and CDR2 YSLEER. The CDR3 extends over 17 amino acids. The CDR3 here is CASSQGLAGGPTDTQYF. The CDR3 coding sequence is TGCGCCAGCAGCCAAGGACTAGCGGGGGGCCCAACAGATACGCAGTATTTT.

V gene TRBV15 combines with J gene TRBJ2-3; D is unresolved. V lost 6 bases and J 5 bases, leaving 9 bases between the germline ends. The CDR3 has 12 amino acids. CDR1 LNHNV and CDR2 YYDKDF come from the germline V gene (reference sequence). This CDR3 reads CATSSFGDTQYF. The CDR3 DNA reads TGTGCCACCAGTTCCTTTGGAGATACGCAGTATTTT.